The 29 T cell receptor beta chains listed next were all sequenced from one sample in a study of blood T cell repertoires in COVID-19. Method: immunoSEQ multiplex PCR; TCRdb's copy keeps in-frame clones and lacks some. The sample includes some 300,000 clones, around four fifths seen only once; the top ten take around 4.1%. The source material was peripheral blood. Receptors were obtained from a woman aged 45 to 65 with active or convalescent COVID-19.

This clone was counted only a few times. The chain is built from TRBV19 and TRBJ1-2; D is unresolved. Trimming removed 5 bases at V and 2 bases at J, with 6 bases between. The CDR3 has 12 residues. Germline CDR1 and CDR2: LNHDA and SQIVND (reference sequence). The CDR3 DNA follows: TGTGCCAGTAGTCAACGGAACTATGGCTACACCTTC. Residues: CASSQRNYGYTF.

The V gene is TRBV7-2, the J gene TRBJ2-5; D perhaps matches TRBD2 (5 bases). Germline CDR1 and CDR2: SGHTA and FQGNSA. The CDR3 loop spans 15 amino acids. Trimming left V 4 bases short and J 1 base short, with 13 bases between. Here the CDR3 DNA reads TGTGCCAGCAGCTCCTCGCGGGTCCTCCAAGAGACCCAGTACTTC. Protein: CASSSSRVLQETQYF.

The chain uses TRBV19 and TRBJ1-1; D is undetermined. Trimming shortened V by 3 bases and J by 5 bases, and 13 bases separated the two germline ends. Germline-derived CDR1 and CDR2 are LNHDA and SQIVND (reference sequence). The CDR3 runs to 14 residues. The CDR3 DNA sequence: TGTGCCAGTAGTATTGGGCTAATAAGTACTGAAGCTTTCTTT. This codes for CASSIGLISTEAFF.

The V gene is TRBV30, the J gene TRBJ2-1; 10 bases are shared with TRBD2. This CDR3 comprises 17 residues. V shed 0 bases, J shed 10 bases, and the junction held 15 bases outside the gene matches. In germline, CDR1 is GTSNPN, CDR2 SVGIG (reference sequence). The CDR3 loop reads CAWSVPLGLAGDSEQFF. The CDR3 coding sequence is TGTGCCTGGAGTGTACCTTTAGGGCTAGCGGGAGATAGCGAGCAGTTCTTC.

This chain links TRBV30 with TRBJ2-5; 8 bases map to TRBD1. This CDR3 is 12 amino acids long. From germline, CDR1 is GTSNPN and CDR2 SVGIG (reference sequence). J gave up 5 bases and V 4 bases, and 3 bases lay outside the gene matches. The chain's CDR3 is CAWMTGVETQYF. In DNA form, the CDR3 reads TGTGCCTGGATGACAGGGGTGGAGACCCAGTACTTC. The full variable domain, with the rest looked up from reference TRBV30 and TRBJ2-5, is SQTIHQWPATLVQPVGSPLSLECTVEGTSNPNLYWYRQAAGRGLQLLFYSVGIGQISSEVPQNLSASRPQDRQFILSSKKLLLSDSGFYLCAWMTGVETQYFGPGTRLLVL.

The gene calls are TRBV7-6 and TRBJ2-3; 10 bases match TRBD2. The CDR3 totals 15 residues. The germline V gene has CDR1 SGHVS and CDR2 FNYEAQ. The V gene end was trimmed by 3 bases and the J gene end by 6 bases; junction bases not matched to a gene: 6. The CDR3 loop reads CASSLSAGGQDTQYF. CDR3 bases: TGTGCCAGCAGCTTGTCAGCGGGAGGGCAGGATACGCAGTATTTT. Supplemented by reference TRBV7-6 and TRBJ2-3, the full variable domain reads GAGVSQSPRYKVTKRGQDVALRCDPISGHVSLYWYRQALGQGPEFLTYFNYEAQQDKSGLPNDRFSAERPEGSISTLTIQRTEQRDSAMYRCASSLSAGGQDTQYFGPGTRLTVL.

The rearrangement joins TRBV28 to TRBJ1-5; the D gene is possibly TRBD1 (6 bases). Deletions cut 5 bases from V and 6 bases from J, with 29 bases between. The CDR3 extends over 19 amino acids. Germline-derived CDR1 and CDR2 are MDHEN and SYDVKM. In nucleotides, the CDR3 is TGTGCCAGCAGTCCAACTTATGGGACAAGAGAGTCAGGGGTTCAGCCCCAGCATTTT. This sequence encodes CASSPTYGTRESGVQPQHF.

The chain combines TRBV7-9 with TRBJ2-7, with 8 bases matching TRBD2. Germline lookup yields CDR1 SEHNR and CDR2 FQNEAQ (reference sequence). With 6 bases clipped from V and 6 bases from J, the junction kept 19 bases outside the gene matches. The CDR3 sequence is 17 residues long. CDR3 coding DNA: TGTGCCAGCAGGCGGGACACAGGACTAGCCCACCGGGGCGAGCAGTACTTC. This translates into CASRRDTGLAHRGEQYF.

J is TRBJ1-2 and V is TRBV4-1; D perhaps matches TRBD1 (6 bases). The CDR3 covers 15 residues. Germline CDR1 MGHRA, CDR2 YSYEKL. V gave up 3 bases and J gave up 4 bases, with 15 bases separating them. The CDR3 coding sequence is TGCGCCAGCAGCCATCGCACAGGGTATGGCTATGGCTACACCTTC. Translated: CASSHRTGYGYGYTF.

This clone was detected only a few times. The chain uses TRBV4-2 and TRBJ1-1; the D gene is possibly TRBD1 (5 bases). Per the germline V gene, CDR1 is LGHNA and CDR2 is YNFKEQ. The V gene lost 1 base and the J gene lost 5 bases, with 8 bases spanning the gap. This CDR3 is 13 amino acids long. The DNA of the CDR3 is TGTGCCAGCAGCCAAGTTAAGGGGACTGAAGCTTTCTTT. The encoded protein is CASSQVKGTEAFF.

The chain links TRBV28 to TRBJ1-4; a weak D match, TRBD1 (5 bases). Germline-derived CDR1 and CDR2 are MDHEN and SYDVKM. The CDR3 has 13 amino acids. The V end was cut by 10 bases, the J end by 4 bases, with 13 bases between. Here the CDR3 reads CATAEGSNEKLFF. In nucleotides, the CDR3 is TGTGCCACCGCGGAGGGGAGTAATGAAAAACTGTTTTTT.

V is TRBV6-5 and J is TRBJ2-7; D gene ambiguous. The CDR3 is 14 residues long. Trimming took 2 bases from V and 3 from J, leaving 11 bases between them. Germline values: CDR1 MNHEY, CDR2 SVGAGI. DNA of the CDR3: TGTGCCAGCAGTTACGGTCTAGGCAGCTACGAGCAGTACTTC. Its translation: CASSYGLGSYEQYF.

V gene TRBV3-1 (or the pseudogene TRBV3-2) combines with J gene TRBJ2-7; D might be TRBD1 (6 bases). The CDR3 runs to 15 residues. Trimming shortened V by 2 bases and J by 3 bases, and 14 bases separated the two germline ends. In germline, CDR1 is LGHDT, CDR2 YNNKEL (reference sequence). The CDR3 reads CASSQLPDRVYEQYF. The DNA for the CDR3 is TGTGCCAGCAGCCAACTTCCGGACAGAGTCTACGAGCAGTACTTC.

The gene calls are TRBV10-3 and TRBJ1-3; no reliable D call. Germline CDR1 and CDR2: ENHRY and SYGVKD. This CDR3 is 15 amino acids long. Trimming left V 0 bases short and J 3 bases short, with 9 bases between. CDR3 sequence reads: CAISESTGDGNTIYF. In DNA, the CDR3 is TGTGCCATCAGTGAGTCGACCGGGGATGGAAACACCATATATTTT.

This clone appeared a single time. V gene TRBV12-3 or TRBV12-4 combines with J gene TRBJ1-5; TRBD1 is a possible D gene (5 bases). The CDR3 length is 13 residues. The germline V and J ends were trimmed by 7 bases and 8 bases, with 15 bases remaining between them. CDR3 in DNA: TGTGCCAGCACCCGGGGGGGTTTTAAGCCCCAGCATTTT. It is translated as CASTRGGFKPQHF.

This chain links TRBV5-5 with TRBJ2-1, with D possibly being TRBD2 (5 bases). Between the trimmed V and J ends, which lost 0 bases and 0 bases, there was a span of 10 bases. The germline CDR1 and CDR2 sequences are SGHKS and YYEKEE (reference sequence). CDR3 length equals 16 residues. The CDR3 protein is CASSLGSGNSYNEQFF. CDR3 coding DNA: TGTGCCAGCAGCTTGGGAAGCGGAAACTCCTACAATGAGCAGTTCTTC.

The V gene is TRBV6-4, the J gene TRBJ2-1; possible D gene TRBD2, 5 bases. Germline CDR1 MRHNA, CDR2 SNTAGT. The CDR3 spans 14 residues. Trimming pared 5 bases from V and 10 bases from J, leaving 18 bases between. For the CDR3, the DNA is TGTGCCAGCAGTCCTTTGGGAGCGGAAGAAGAGCAGTTCTTC. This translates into CASSPLGAEEEQFF.

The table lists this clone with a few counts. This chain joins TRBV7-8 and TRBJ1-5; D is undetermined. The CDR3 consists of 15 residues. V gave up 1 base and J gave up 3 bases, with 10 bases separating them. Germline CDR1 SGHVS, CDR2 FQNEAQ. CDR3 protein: CASSLGFRDNQPQHF. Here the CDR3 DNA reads TGTGCCAGCAGCTTAGGGTTTCGGGACAATCAGCCCCAGCATTTT.

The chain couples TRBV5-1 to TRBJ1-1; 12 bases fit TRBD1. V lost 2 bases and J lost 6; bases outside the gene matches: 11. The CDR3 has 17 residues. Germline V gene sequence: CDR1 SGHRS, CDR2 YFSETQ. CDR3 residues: CASSFKATGTGGSEAFF. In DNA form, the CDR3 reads TGCGCCAGCAGCTTTAAAGCAACCGGGACAGGGGGCTCTGAAGCTTTCTTT.

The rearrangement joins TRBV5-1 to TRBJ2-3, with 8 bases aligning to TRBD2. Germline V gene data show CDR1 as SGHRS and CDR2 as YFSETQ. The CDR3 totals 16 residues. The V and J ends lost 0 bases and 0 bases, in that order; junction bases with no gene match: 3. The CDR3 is CASSLAGRGSTDTQYF. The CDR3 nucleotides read TGCGCCAGCAGCTTGGCCGGGAGGGGTAGCACAGATACGCAGTATTTT.

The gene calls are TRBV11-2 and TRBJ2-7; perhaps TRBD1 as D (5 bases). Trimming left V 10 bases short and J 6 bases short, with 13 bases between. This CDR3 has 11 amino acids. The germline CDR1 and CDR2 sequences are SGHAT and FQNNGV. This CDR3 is CATKGDAEQYF. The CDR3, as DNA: TGTGCCACAAAAGGGGATGCCGAGCAGTACTTC.

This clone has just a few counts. The CDR3 protein is CASSLDLGSTEAFF. Here the CDR3 DNA reads TGCGCCAGCAGCCTGGACCTGGGGAGTACTGAAGCTTTCTTT. V and J are TRBV5-1 and TRBJ1-1; D is unclear. V was clipped by 4 bases and J by 5 bases, with 15 bases between them. This CDR3 spans 14 amino acids. The germline V gene has CDR1 SGHRS and CDR2 YFSETQ.

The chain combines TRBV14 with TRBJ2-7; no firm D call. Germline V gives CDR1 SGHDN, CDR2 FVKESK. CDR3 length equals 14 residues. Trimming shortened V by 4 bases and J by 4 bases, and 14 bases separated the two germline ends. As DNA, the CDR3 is TGTGCCAGCAGCCCAGAACGGGTTTCATACGAGCAGTACTTC. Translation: CASSPERVSYEQYF.

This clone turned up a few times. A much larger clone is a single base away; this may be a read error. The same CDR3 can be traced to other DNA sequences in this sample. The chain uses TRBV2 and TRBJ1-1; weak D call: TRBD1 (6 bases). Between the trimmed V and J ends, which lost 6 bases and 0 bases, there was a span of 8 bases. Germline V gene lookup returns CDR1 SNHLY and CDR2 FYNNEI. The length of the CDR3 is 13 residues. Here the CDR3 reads CASRGQMNTEAFF. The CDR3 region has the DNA TGTGCCAGCAGAGGACAGATGAACACTGAAGCTTTCTTT.

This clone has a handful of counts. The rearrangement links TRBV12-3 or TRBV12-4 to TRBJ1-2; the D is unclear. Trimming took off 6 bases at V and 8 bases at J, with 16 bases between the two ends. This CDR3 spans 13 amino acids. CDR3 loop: CASSLPGATGYTF. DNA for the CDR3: TGTGCCAGCAGCCTTCCGGGAGCTACGGGCTACACCTTC.

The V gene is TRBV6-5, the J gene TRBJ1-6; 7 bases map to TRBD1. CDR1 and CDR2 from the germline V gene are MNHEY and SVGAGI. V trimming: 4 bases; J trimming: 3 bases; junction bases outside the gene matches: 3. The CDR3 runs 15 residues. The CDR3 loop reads CASSFGTDYNSPLHF. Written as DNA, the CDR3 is TGTGCCAGCAGTTTCGGGACAGACTATAATTCACCCCTCCACTTT.

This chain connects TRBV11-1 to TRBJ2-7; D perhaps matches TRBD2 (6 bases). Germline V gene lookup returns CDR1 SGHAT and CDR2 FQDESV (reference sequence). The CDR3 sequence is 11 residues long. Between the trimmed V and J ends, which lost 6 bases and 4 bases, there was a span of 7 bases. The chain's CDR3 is CASSGGYEQYF. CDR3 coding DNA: TGTGCCAGCAGTGGGGGGTACGAGCAGTACTTC. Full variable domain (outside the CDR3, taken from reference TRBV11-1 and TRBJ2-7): EAEVAQSPRYKITEKSQAVAFWCDPISGHATLYWYRQILGQGPELLVQFQDESVVDDSQLPKDRFSAERLKGVDSTLKIQPAELGDSAMYLCASSGGYEQYFGPGTRLTVT.

DNA of the CDR3: TGCGCCAGCTCATCGGACAGATACAATGAGCAGTTCTTC. It translates to CASSSDRYNEQFF. This chain uses TRBV5-1 with TRBJ2-1; TRBD1 is a possible D gene (6 bases). Germline CDR1 reads SGHRS; CDR2 reads YFSETQ. Trimming took 7 bases from V and 4 from J, leaving 12 bases between them. The CDR3 is 13 amino acids.

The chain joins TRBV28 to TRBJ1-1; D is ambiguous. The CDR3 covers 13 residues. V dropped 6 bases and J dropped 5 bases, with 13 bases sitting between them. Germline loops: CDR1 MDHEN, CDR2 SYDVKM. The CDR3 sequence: CASSVTAGTEAFF. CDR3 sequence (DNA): TGTGCCAGCAGCGTCACAGCGGGGACTGAAGCTTTCTTT.